The present entry profiles one TCR beta chain with its context. Other DNA sequences in the sample encode the same CDR3. V lost 1 base, J lost 3 bases, and 1 base stayed unmatched. This CDR3 spans 16 amino acids. Germline CDR1 reads SGHTA; CDR2 reads FQGNSA. The entry originates in a study of T cell changes during pregnancy in multiple sclerosis. The repertoire was sequenced with immunoSEQ multiplex PCR; TCRdb's copy has only in-frame clones and lacks some. The table records around 60,000 clones, roughly nine tenths of them present only once. The sequence derives from a female donor with multiple sclerosis, enrolled in a pregnancy study. The sample in question was peripheral blood, obtained in the first trimester of pregnancy. The chain carries TRBV7-2 and TRBJ2-3; TRBD2 matches 13 bases. The CDR3 spells CASSLGLAGGTDTQYF. CDR3 bases: TGTGCCAGCAGCTTAGGACTAGCGGGAGGTACAGATACGCAGTATTTT.